This entry lists 13 T cell receptor beta chains sequenced from one sample in a study of blood T cells in healthy people across ages. Sample-barcoded 5' priming and a J-beta primer mix drove a second PCR of about 6 to 12 cycles. MiXCR, applied by TCRdb to the 5' RACE reads, yields one record per CDR3 protein. In the table there are 500,000 to 600,000 distinct CDR3 sequences, approximately 25% of which are singletons. The sequenced sample consisted of blood. The origin of the receptors is a woman aged 70 to 79 in good health.

There are a few counts of this clonotype. The rearrangement links TRBV3-1 to TRBJ1-3, with a weak D call TRBD1 (5 bases). The CDR3 is made up of 14 amino acids. Trimming removed 1 base from V and 3 bases from J, with 7 bases in between. Per the germline V gene, CDR1 is LGHDT and CDR2 is YNNKEL (reference sequence). The CDR3 nucleotides are TGTGCCAGCAGCCAAGGGACAATTGGAAACACCATATATTTT. Protein sequence: CASSQGTIGNTIYF.

This clonotype appeared a few times. The chain recombines TRBV7-2 with TRBJ1-2, with D perhaps TRBD1 (6 bases). V shed 1 base and J shed 4 bases, with 10 bases lying between them. Germline V gene sequence: CDR1 SGHTA, CDR2 FQGNSA. There are 14 residues in the CDR3. CDR3: CASSLGRGSYGYTF. CDR3 nucleotides: TGTGCCAGCAGCTTAGGAAGGGGGAGCTATGGCTACACCTTC.

The chain uses TRBV9 and TRBJ2-5; no firm D call. CDR3 size: 15 residues. Germline assignment: CDR1 SGDLS and CDR2 YYNGEE. V shed 0 bases and J shed 4 bases, with 13 bases lying between them. The CDR3 protein is CASSVALHRGETQYF. The CDR3, as DNA: TGTGCCAGCAGCGTAGCCCTTCACCGTGGAGAGACCCAGTACTTC.

The table lists this clonotype with a few counts. This CDR3 reads CASRLGKAWETQYF. The CDR3 DNA reads as TGTGCCAGCAGACTCGGAAAGGCGTGGGAGACCCAGTACTTC. The rearrangement links TRBV6-2 or TRBV6-3 to TRBJ2-5; D gene uncertain. From germline, CDR1 is MNHEY and CDR2 SVGEGT. Trimming removed 6 bases at V and 5 bases at J, with 16 bases between. The CDR3 runs 14 residues.

This clonotype has only a few counts. This chain connects TRBV7-9 to TRBJ2-7, with TRBD1 as a possible D gene (6 bases). Germline loops: CDR1 SEHNR, CDR2 FQNEAQ (reference sequence). This CDR3 is built from 14 residues. Trimming removed 4 bases from V and 6 bases from J, with 16 bases in between. CDR3 protein: CASSSTGYDFEQYF. The CDR3 DNA reads TGTGCCAGCAGCTCAACAGGGTACGATTTCGAGCAGTACTTC. The full variable domain, rest sourced from reference TRBV7-9 and TRBJ2-7, is DTGVSQNPRHKITKRGQNVTFRCDPISEHNRLYWYRQTLGQGPEFLTYFQNEAQLEKSRLLSDRFSAERPKGSFSTLEIQRTEQGDSAMYLCASSSTGYDFEQYFGPGTRLTVT.

The table lists this clonotype with a few counts. The V call is TRBV7-2, the J call TRBJ2-1, with D unresolved. V lost 5 bases to trimming and J lost 4 bases, with 6 bases between them. Germline loops: CDR1 SGHTA, CDR2 FQGNSA. The CDR3 is 12 residues long. The CDR3 coding sequence is TGTGCCAGCAGCCTCCGTTACAATGAGCAGTTCTTC. This encodes CASSLRYNEQFF.

The table lists this clonotype with a few counts. The gene calls are TRBV6-6 and TRBJ1-2, with 7 bases that match TRBD1. V shed 5 bases and J 2 bases; nucleotides not matched to a gene: 8. This CDR3 has 15 residues. From germline, CDR1 is MNHNY and CDR2 SVGAGI (reference sequence). The CDR3 reads CASSPDRVRNYGYTF. Written as DNA, the CDR3 is TGTGCCAGCAGTCCCGACAGGGTGAGGAACTATGGCTACACCTTC.

The chain uses TRBV7-2 and TRBJ2-5; D is unresolved. The V and J ends lost 1 base and 5 bases respectively, with 11 bases between them. The CDR3 runs 14 residues. Germline V lookup: CDR1 SGHTA, CDR2 FQGNSA. The CDR3 nucleotides are TGTGCCAGCAGCTTAGAAGGGAAAGTGGAGACCCAGTACTTC. It translates to CASSLEGKVETQYF.

CDR3 coding DNA: TGTGCCAGCAGCTTAGCAGCGGGGGGCTACACCTTC. Residues: CASSLAAGGYTF. V usage is TRBV11-2 and J usage is TRBJ1-2; no reliable D call. The CDR3 spans 12 residues. CDR1 SGHAT and CDR2 FQNNGV come from the germline V gene. V dropped 1 base and J dropped 8 bases, with 8 bases sitting between them. Variable domain in full (rest from reference TRBV11-2 and TRBJ1-2): EAGVAQSPRYKIIEKRQSVAFWCNPISGHATLYWYQQILGQGPKLLIQFQNNGVVDDSQLPKDRFSAERLKGVDSTLKIQPAKLEDSAVYLCASSLAAGGYTFGSGTRLTVV.

This clonotype was counted a few times. The chain joins TRBV7-2 to TRBJ2-5; maybe TRBD2 (6 bases). CDR3 length: 15 residues. Trimming stripped 4 bases from V and 1 base from J, with 13 bases between. Germline V gives CDR1 SGHTA, CDR2 FQGNSA. This CDR3 is CASSWDFGRQETQYF. Here the CDR3 DNA reads TGTGCCAGCAGCTGGGACTTTGGGCGCCAAGAGACCCAGTACTTC.

This clonotype was detected only a few times. The chain combines TRBV20-1 with TRBJ2-7; 8 nucleotides align to TRBD2. Trimming removed 1 base from V and 3 bases from J; junction bases left unmatched: 8. The germline V gene has CDR1 DFQATT and CDR2 SNEGSKA (reference sequence). CDR3 length: 15 residues. The chain's CDR3 is CSARAGSGGGYEQYF. CDR3 in DNA: TGCAGTGCTAGAGCGGGAAGCGGGGGCGGCTACGAGCAGTACTTC.

V usage is TRBV7-2 and J usage is TRBJ1-4, with D perhaps matching TRBD1 (5 bases). Trimming stripped 7 bases from V and 8 bases from J, with 14 bases between. The CDR3 is made up of 13 amino acids. The germline CDR1 and CDR2 sequences are SGHTA and FQGNSA. CDR3 region: CASKTAGVEKLFF. Written as DNA, the CDR3 is TGTGCCAGCAAGACAGCCGGGGTCGAAAAACTGTTTTTT.

This rearrangement joins TRBV7-2 to TRBJ2-1, with D maybe TRBD1 (6 bases). The CDR3 runs 13 residues. In germline, CDR1 is SGHTA, CDR2 FQGNSA. V lost 3 bases and J lost 8, with 11 bases in between. Written as DNA, the CDR3 is TGTGCCAGCAGCTTTAGGGGGATGGATGAGCAGTTCTTC. It translates to CASSFRGMDEQFF. The full variable domain, completed using reference TRBV7-2 and TRBJ2-1, is GAGVSQSPSNKVTEKGKDVELRCDPISGHTALYWYRQSLGQGLEFLIYFQGNSAPDKSGLPSDRFSAERTGGSVSTLTIQRTQQEDSAVYLCASSFRGMDEQFFGPGTRLTVL.